This T cell receptor beta chain is from a study of blood T cell repertoires in COVID-19. Data came from immunoSEQ multiplex PCR; TCRdb stores just in-frame clones and leaves some out. This table holds roughly 150,000 clones, around nine tenths found once. The TCR originated in a woman older than 75 with COVID-19, enrolled during active disease. Sequenced material: peripheral blood.

CDR3 bases: TGTGCCAGCTCACCGGACAGGGATGCTTTCTTT. Translated: CASSPDRDAFF. This rearrangement joins TRBV18 to TRBJ1-1, with 8 bases fitting TRBD1. CDR3 length: 11 amino acids. Germline values: CDR1 KGHSH, CDR2 LQKENI. Trimming removed 3 bases from V and 11 bases from J; junction bases left unmatched: 2. Full variable domain (missing parts from reference TRBV18 and TRBJ1-1): NAGVMQNPRHLVRRRGQEARLRCSPMKGHSHVYWYRQLPEEGLKFMVYLQKENIIDESGMPKERFSAEFPKEGPSILRIQQVVRGDSAAYFCASSPDRDAFFGQGTRLTVV.